Sequencing of this TCR beta chain was carried out in a study of cytomegalovirus exposure and HLA in healthy donors. This clone was observed a single time. Germline CDR1 and CDR2: LGHNA and YSLEER. The V gene lost 0 bases and the J gene lost 1 base, with 12 bases spanning the gap. The CDR3 is 17 amino acids. 60 Vbeta and 13 Jbeta primers were used in PCR. Profiled with immunoSEQ multiplex PCR; TCRdb holds only in-frame clones, not every one. The sample lists 180,000 or so clones; 70% to 80% were seen once. J is TRBJ2-2 and V is TRBV4-3, with D tentatively TRBD2 (6 bases). Sample: PBMCs. This receptor was obtained from a female donor in good health and CMV-seronegative. In DNA, the CDR3 is TGCGCCAGCAGCCAAGATGTGCGGGGAGGGAACACCGGGGAGCTGTTTTTT. Its translation: CASSQDVRGGNTGELFF.